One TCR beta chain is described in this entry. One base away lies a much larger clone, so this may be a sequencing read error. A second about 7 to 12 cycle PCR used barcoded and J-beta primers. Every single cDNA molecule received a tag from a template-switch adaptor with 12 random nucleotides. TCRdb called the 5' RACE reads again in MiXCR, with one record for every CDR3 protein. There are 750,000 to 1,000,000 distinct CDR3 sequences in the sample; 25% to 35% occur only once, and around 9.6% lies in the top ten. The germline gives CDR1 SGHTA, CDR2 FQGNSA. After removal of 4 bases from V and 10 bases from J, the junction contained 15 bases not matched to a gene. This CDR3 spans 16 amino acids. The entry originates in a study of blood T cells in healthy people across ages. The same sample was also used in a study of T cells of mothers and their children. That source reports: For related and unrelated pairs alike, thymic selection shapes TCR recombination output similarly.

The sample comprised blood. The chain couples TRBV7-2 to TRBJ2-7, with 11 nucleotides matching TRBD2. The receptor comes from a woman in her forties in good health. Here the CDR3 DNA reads TGTGCCAGCAGCTCCCTCCTAGCGGGGGGTGGTGAGACCCAGTACGTC. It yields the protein CASSSLLAGGGETQYV.